At least ten counts were recorded for the clone carrying this T cell receptor beta chain. The data were obtained in a study of early T cells in non-severe SARS-CoV-2 infection. TCRdb ran MiXCR on the 5' RACE reads and lists one entry per CDR3 protein. The repertoire holds tens of thousands of distinct CDR3 sequences, with 6% to 7% as singletons. Trimming removed 5 bases from V and 7 bases from J, with 15 bases in between. The length of the CDR3 is 14 residues. Germline V lookup: CDR1 SEHNR, CDR2 FQNEAQ (reference sequence). The receptor comes from an adult who was a healthcare worker with PCR-confirmed SARS-CoV-2 infection or an uninfected control (not recorded which). The chain links TRBV7-9 to TRBJ1-5; D possibly corresponds to TRBD1 (6 bases). What was sequenced was whole blood. DNA of the CDR3: TGTGCCAGCAGCCCCACAGGGAACCACCAGCCCCAGCATTTT. Translating gives CASSPTGNHQPQHF.